This is a list of T cell receptor beta chains from one sample in a study of T cell clones after liver transplantation. Data came from immunoSEQ multiplex PCR; TCRdb stores just in-frame clones and leaves some out. The sample includes over 90,000 clones, about 86% of them seen just once. The sequences come from CD4+ T cells from blood, collected approximately 43 months after liver transplant. The receptors here all came from a human patient who received a liver transplant. Certain T cells may be donor cells from the graft. Both conserved end residues are part of each CDR3. A D gene is named only where the DNA matches it firmly. Size is stated for part of the rows, as once, few or many counts, or as a class when the clone is expanded.

d_gene: NA; abundance: once; v_gene: TRBV4-2; j_gene: TRBJ1-1; CDR3nt: TGTGCCAGCAGCCATACCTCGTCCCTTGAAGCTTTCTTT; CDR3aa: CASSHTSSLEAFF
d_gene: TRBD1; abundance: once; v_gene: TRBV7-2; j_gene: TRBJ2-5; CDR3nt: TGTGCCAGCAGCTTAGAGTCGGGACAGGGGAGAGAGACCCAGTACTTC; CDR3aa: CASSLESGQGRETQYF
d_gene: TRBD1; abundance: NA; v_gene: TRBV18; j_gene: TRBJ1-5; CDR3nt: TGTGCCAGCAATTCCGGGACAGGGAGCAATCAGCCCCAGCATTTT; CDR3aa: CASNSGTGSNQPQHF
d_gene: NA; abundance: once; v_gene: TRBV21-1; j_gene: TRBJ2-4; CDR3nt: TGTGCCAGCAGCAAAGATGGCGGGTTTCGGGCCAAAAACATTCAGTACTTC; CDR3aa: CASSKDGGFRAKNIQYF
d_gene: NA; abundance: NA; v_gene: TRBV9; j_gene: TRBJ2-1; CDR3nt: TGTGCCAGCAGCGTCAGCAACAATGAGCAGTTCTTC; CDR3aa: CASSVSNNEQFF
d_gene: NA; abundance: NA; v_gene: TRBV14; j_gene: TRBJ1-1; CDR3nt: TGTGCCAGCAGCCAACAGGGGCGGGGCACTGAAGCTTTCTTT; CDR3aa: CASSQQGRGTEAFF
d_gene: NA; abundance: NA; v_gene: TRBV5-1; j_gene: TRBJ1-1; CDR3nt: TGCGCCAGCAGCTTTGGCAGCCAGAACACTGAAGCTTTCTTT; CDR3aa: CASSFGSQNTEAFF
d_gene: TRBD1; abundance: NA; v_gene: TRBV4-2; j_gene: TRBJ1-1; CDR3nt: TGTGCCAGCAGCCAAGGGGCCACAGGGGACGGGTACACTGAAGCTTTCTTT; CDR3aa: CASSQGATGDGYTEAFF
d_gene: NA; abundance: NA; v_gene: TRBV19; j_gene: TRBJ2-2; CDR3nt: TGTGCCACACGTGGGGGGGGCGCAGGCACCGGGGAGCTGTTTTTT; CDR3aa: CATRGGGAGTGELFF
d_gene: TRBD2; abundance: NA; v_gene: TRBV5-4; j_gene: TRBJ2-1; CDR3nt: TGTGCCAGCAGCCCCAACCTTGGGCTAGCGGGGGCCTACAATGAGCAGTTCTTC; CDR3aa: CASSPNLGLAGAYNEQFF
d_gene: TRBD2; abundance: few; v_gene: TRBV19; j_gene: TRBJ2-3; CDR3nt: TGTGCCAGTAGTATGAGTGCTAGCGGGGGGATGGTAGATACGCAGTATTTT; CDR3aa: CASSMSASGGMVDTQYF
d_gene: NA; abundance: NA; v_gene: TRBV6-4; j_gene: TRBJ1-1; CDR3nt: TGTGCCAGCAGACACACGGGGGCCCTGAACACTGAAGCTTTCTTT; CDR3aa: CASRHTGALNTEAFF
d_gene: NA; abundance: medium-sized; v_gene: TRBV4-2; j_gene: TRBJ2-7; CDR3nt: TGTGCCAGCAGCCAAGCGGGACTGGTCTACGAGCAGTACTTC; CDR3aa: CASSQAGLVYEQYF
d_gene: NA; abundance: NA; v_gene: TRBV5-1; j_gene: TRBJ2-7; CDR3nt: TGCGCCAGCAGCTTGGAGGGGCACTACGAGCAGTACTTC; CDR3aa: CASSLEGHYEQYF
d_gene: NA; abundance: NA; v_gene: TRBV19; j_gene: TRBJ2-1; CDR3nt: TGTGCCAGTAATTGGGGGATAAGTAACAATGAGCAGTTCTTC; CDR3aa: CASNWGISNNEQFF
d_gene: NA; abundance: few; v_gene: TRBV9; j_gene: TRBJ2-7; CDR3nt: TGTGCCAGCAGCCTCGGGCCCTGGAAGGAGCAGTACTTC; CDR3aa: CASSLGPWKEQYF
d_gene: NA; abundance: few; v_gene: TRBV28; j_gene: TRBJ1-5; CDR3nt: TGTGCCAGCAGTCGCGGTGGCAATCAGCCCCAGCATTTT; CDR3aa: CASSRGGNQPQHF